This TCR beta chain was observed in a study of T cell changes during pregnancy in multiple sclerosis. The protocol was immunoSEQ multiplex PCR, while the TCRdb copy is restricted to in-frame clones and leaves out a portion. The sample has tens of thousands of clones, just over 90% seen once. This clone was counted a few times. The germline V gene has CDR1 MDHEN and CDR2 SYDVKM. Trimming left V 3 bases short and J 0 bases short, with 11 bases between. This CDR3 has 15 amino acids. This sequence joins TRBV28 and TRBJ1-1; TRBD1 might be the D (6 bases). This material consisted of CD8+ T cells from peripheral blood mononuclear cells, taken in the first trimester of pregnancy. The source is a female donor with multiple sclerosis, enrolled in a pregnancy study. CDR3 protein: CASSLPTGLNTEAFF. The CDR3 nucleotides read TGTGCCAGCAGTTTGCCCACAGGGTTGAACACTGAAGCTTTCTTT.